This record covers a single T cell receptor beta chain. The entry originates in a study of blood T cell repertoires in COVID-19. Across the whole study: Sources were T cells, B-cell-depleted T cells, or PBMCs; the material itself was cDNA or gDNA.

Germline V gene lookup returns CDR1 MDHEN and CDR2 SYDVKM. With 6 bases clipped from V and 3 bases from J, the junction kept 9 bases outside the gene matches. CDR3 length: 15 residues. Assay used: immunoSEQ multiplex PCR; TCRdb lists only in-frame clones, some missing. The table records around 150,000 clones, around 79% of them present only once. This clonotype originated in a man between 45 and 60 years old who had recovered from COVID-19. The chain combines TRBV28 with TRBJ2-7, with 9 bases aligning to TRBD1. The sequenced sample consisted of PBMCs or T cells enriched from blood (not recorded which). This chain's CDR3 is CASRLPGQGNYEQYF. The CDR3 bases are TGTGCCAGCAGGCTACCGGGACAGGGAAACTACGAGCAGTACTTC.